These T cell receptor beta chains were read from a single sample in a study of blood T cell repertoires in COVID-19. Sequencing was performed with immunoSEQ multiplex PCR; in TCRdb, only in-frame clones are kept and a portion is missing. The sample holds about 150,000 clones, 80% to 90% seen once. Sequenced: peripheral blood. These receptors all come from a woman aged 70-85 years with acute or convalescent COVID-19. CDR3s include the opening cysteine and the closing phenylalanine or tryptophan. A D gene is named only where the DNA matches it firmly.

d_call	v_call	cdr3_aa
.	TRBV6-5	CASSYTGPLTDTQYF
.	TRBV7-9	CASARGRETNEKLFF
TRBD1	TRBV27	CASSPRGLNTGELFF
.	TRBV7-9	CASSLLGPARSNTEAFF
TRBD2	TRBV6-6	CASSHLAVSSYEQYF
.	TRBV6-2/TRBV6-3	CASSYDSIKTQHF
TRBD1	TRBV4-2	CASSQGSQGVSTDTQYF
TRBD1	TRBV19	CASTQGGTGNYGYTF
TRBD1	TRBV19	CASSTGGNLLGSPLHF
.	TRBV27	CASSPRGIPHYGYTF
TRBD2	TRBV24-1	CATTRGEGEYF
TRBD2	TRBV3-1/TRBV3-2	CASGPGAGFEQYF
.	TRBV6-5	CASRLPDMWTEAFF
TRBD2	TRBV19	CASSMGGLAGDSYEQYF
TRBD1	TRBV19	CASSPRDSIYEKLFF
.	TRBV30	CAWSAGAQPQHF
TRBD2	TRBV6-5	CACGMRGDYNEQFF
.	TRBV28	CASSLLYGEGYGYTF
TRBD1	TRBV4-3	CASSQATGGEVGKLFF